The 23 T cell receptor beta chains given below trace back to one sample, sequenced in a study of beta chain features in type 1 diabetes. Study results and caveats: Type 1 diabetes patients had TCRB CDR3s that were shorter (moderately but significantly so) in all four CD4+ subsets.

For these TCRs, the target antigens are not known. As every portion of the isolated RNA was reverse transcribed, the sequencing read expressed TCRB transcripts. This table comes from immunoSEQ multiplex PCR, and its TCRdb copy is limited to in-frame clones, with some not included. This table holds some 640,000 clones, over 12% found once. Input material: naive CD4+ T cells from blood. Receptors were obtained from a man between 18 and 35 years old with type 1 diabetes.

V is TRBV5-4 and J is TRBJ2-3; 9 nucleotides line up with TRBD2. The length of the CDR3 is 15 residues. V lost 2 bases, J lost 0 bases, and 1 base stayed unmatched. Per germline, CDR1 SGHNT and CDR2 YYREEE (reference sequence). The CDR3 sequence is CASSLTSGSTDTQYF. Written as DNA, the CDR3 is TGTGCCAGCAGCTTAACTAGCGGGAGCACAGATACGCAGTATTTT.

This clone was observed a handful of times. The chain combines TRBV12-2 with TRBJ1-1; TRBD1 was called by the table and not checked on the DNA. TRBV12-2 is tagged as a pseudogene. The length of the CDR3 is 13 residues. CDR3 sequence (DNA): TGTGCAAGTCGCTTAGTTCCCAGGTTTGAAGCTTTCTTT. As protein: CASRLVPRFEAFF.

This clone was found a few times. The chain is built from TRBV30 and TRBJ2-7, with 8 positions matching TRBD1. The germline CDR1 and CDR2 sequences are GTSNPN and SVGIG (reference sequence). Germline trimming cut 0 bases from V and 11 bases from J; bases unmatched to any gene: 3. This CDR3 comprises 11 residues. CDR3 sequence (DNA): TGTGCCTGGAGTGTATTGACAGGGGAGTACTTC. The encoded protein is CAWSVLTGEYF.

There are a few counts of this clone. The same CDR3 can be traced to other DNA sequences in this sample. The gene calls are TRBV30 and TRBJ1-1; 7 bases align to TRBD1. V was clipped by 5 bases and J by 8 bases; unmatched bases: 5. This CDR3 is 11 amino acids long. CDR1 is GTSNPN, CDR2 SVGIG, per germline (reference sequence). CDR3 residues: CAWGTAIEAFF. The CDR3 bases are TGTGCCTGGGGGACAGCCATAGAAGCTTTCTTT.

There are a few counts of this clone. V usage is TRBV7-2 and J usage is TRBJ2-3, with TRBD2 matching 8 bases. Germline CDR1 is SGHTA and CDR2 is FQGNSA. V shed 5 bases and J 7 bases; nucleotides not matched to a gene: 11. CDR3 length: 15 residues. The CDR3 bases are TGTGCCAGCAGCCAGTGGCGAAGCGGGGGCCATACGCAGTATTTT. Its translation: CASSQWRSGGHTQYF.

This clone showed up just a few times. The rearrangement uses TRBV7-8 and TRBJ1-1; possibly TRBD1 for D (6 bases). The ends were cut back, 0 bases at V and 6 bases at J, with 14 bases in the middle. CDR3 length: 15 residues. Germline CDR1 SGHVS, CDR2 FQNEAQ. This chain's CDR3 is CASSLAWGRGPEAFF. CDR3 nucleotides: TGTGCCAGCAGCTTAGCGTGGGGCAGGGGACCTGAAGCTTTCTTT. The entire variable domain, with the rest obtained from reference TRBV7-8 and TRBJ1-1, is as follows: GAGVSQSPRYKVAKRGQDVALRCDPISGHVSLFWYQQALGQGPEFLTYFQNEAQLDKSGLPSDRFFAERPEGSVSTLKIQRTQQEDSAVYLCASSLAWGRGPEAFFGQGTRLTVV.

This clone was picked up a small number of times. The J gene is TRBJ1-1, the V gene TRBV30; D is unresolved. Germline V gives CDR1 GTSNPN, CDR2 SVGIG (reference sequence). V shed 3 bases and J shed 1 base, with 9 bases lying between them. The CDR3 sequence is 13 residues long. This CDR3 reads CAWSEAPNTEAFF. CDR3 DNA: TGTGCCTGGAGCGAGGCCCCGAACACTGAAGCTTTCTTT.

The chain recombines TRBV14 with TRBJ2-4, with D perhaps matching TRBD1 (6 bases). Germline-derived CDR1 and CDR2 are SGHDN and FVKESK. Trimming took off 1 base at V and 6 bases at J, with 10 bases between the two ends. The CDR3 loop spans 14 amino acids. CDR3 protein: CASSQVSRGNIQYF. The DNA for the CDR3 is TGTGCCAGCAGCCAAGTGAGCAGGGGAAACATTCAGTACTTC.

This clone was observed a few times. The CDR3 DNA follows: TGTGCCAGCAGTGACTGGACAACTCCTAAGCAGTACTTC. The encoded protein is CASSDWTTPKQYF. The genes are TRBV2 and TRBJ2-7, with a weak D call TRBD1 (5 bases). CDR1 is SNHLY, CDR2 FYNNEI, per germline. There are 13 residues in the CDR3. V shed 3 bases and J shed 8 bases, with 14 bases lying between them. Complete variable domain (other parts from reference TRBV2 and TRBJ2-7): EPEVTQTPSHQVTQMGQEVILRCVPISNHLYFYWYRQILGQKVEFLVSFYNNEISEKSEIFDDQFSVERPDGSNFTLKIRSTKLEDSAMYFCASSDWTTPKQYFGPGTRLTVT.

The chain couples TRBV5-1 to TRBJ2-3, with TRBD2 as a possible D gene (6 bases). CDR3 size: 14 residues. The ends were cut back, 2 bases at V and 8 bases at J, with 15 bases in the middle. Germline assignment: CDR1 SGHRS and CDR2 YFSETQ. The DNA for the CDR3 is TGCGCCAGCAGCTTTCGGACTAACTCCGGTACGCAGTATTTT. This codes for CASSFRTNSGTQYF.

A few counts support this clone. V gene TRBV7-6 combines with J gene TRBJ1-5; maybe TRBD1 (6 bases). Germline V gives CDR1 SGHVS, CDR2 FNYEAQ. V was trimmed by 5 bases and J by 3 bases, leaving 14 bases between them. The CDR3 consists of 15 residues. This CDR3 reads CASSQTQGLNQPQHF. The CDR3 DNA is TGTGCCAGCAGCCAAACACAGGGACTCAATCAGCCCCAGCATTTT.

This rearrangement joins TRBV7-2 to TRBJ1-2, with 8 bases fitting TRBD1. The J segment lost 3 bases and the V segment lost 4 bases, leaving 4 bases of the junction unmatched. Germline loops: CDR1 SGHTA, CDR2 FQGNSA. This CDR3 comprises 14 residues. The chain's CDR3 is CASSSDRDDYGYTF. The CDR3, as DNA: TGTGCCAGCAGCTCGGACAGGGACGACTATGGCTACACCTTC.

The chain employs TRBV30 and TRBJ2-7, with 7 nucleotides matching TRBD1. V lost 2 bases to trimming and J lost 0 bases; unmatched junction nucleotides: 7. CDR3 length: 15 amino acids. CDR1 is GTSNPN, CDR2 SVGIG, per germline (reference sequence). This CDR3 reads CAWSLRTGFSYEQYF. As DNA, the CDR3 is TGTGCCTGGAGTCTCCGGACAGGTTTCTCCTACGAGCAGTACTTC.

In this sample, this clone turned up a few times. J is TRBJ2-5 and V is TRBV2; the D is unclear. This CDR3 spans 11 amino acids. V lost 10 bases, J lost 2 bases, and 8 bases lay in between. Germline V CDR1 and CDR2: SNHLY, FYNNEI. The CDR3 DNA reads as TGTGCCATTAACCAACAAGAGACCCAGTACTTC. This translates into CAINQQETQYF.

The genes are TRBV9 and TRBJ2-2; 14 bases fit TRBD2. There are 18 residues in the CDR3. V lost 0 bases, J lost 2 bases, and 3 bases stayed unmatched. Per the germline V gene, CDR1 is SGDLS and CDR2 is YYNGEE. The CDR3 spells CASSVGGTSGRNTGELFF. The CDR3 DNA is TGTGCCAGCAGCGTAGGTGGGACTAGCGGGAGAAACACCGGGGAGCTGTTTTTT.

The V gene is TRBV4-1, the J gene TRBJ2-1, with TRBD2 matching over 10 bases. The CDR3 contains 15 residues. Germline-derived CDR1 and CDR2 are MGHRA and YSYEKL. Trimming at V came to 1 base and at J to 8 bases, leaving 5 bases not matched to a gene. The CDR3 nucleotides read TGCGCCAGCAGCCAAGTGGGGCTAGCGGGAGATGAGCAGTTCTTC. It yields the protein CASSQVGLAGDEQFF.

This chain connects TRBV4-1 to TRBJ1-1, with 7 bases matching TRBD1. The length of the CDR3 is 14 residues. V lost 2 bases, J lost 5 bases, and 5 bases stayed unmatched. Per the germline V gene, CDR1 is MGHRA and CDR2 is YSYEKL. CDR3 in amino acids: CASSQQDRVTEAFF. In DNA form, the CDR3 reads TGCGCCAGCAGCCAACAAGACAGGGTAACTGAAGCTTTCTTT.

This chain links TRBV28 with TRBJ2-5, with a possible D match to TRBD1 (6 bases). The end of the DNA is better explained by TRBJ2-7, so the J call may be wrong. Germline V gene data show CDR1 as MDHEN and CDR2 as SYDVKM. The CDR3 loop spans 15 amino acids. CDR3 DNA sequence: TGTGCCAGCAGTTTATCGTCACAGGGACACTACGAGCAGTACTTC. Translating it yields CASSLSSQGHYEQYF.

The chain couples TRBV29-1 to TRBJ1-5; D ambiguous. This CDR3 has 14 amino acids. V dropped 5 bases and J dropped 1 base, with 12 bases sitting between them. Germline V gene data show CDR1 as SQVTM and CDR2 as ANQGSEA. CDR3 region: CSVSPGRSNQPQHF. DNA of the CDR3: TGCAGCGTTTCCCCGGGCAGAAGCAATCAGCCCCAGCATTTT.

The sample holds a few counts of this clone. The rearrangement uses TRBV6-5 and TRBJ2-4, with D uncertain. CDR3 length: 16 amino acids. Trimming shortened V by 0 bases and J by 0 bases, and 9 bases separated the two germline ends. CDR1 is MNHEY, CDR2 SVGAGI, per germline. DNA for the CDR3: TGTGCCAGCAGTTACTCGATTAGCCTAGCCAAAAACATTCAGTACTTC. Protein product: CASSYSISLAKNIQYF.

The CDR3 loop is CASSLGHSGANVLTF. The CDR3 coding sequence is TGTGCCAGCAGTTTAGGACACTCTGGGGCCAACGTCCTGACTTTC. The J gene is TRBJ2-6, the V gene TRBV27, with D perhaps TRBD1 (5 bases). The V end was cut by 2 bases, the J end by 0 bases, with 5 bases between. Germline V CDR1 and CDR2: MNHEY, SMNVEV (reference sequence). CDR3 length: 15 residues.

This clone was observed a handful of times. This chain uses TRBV28 with TRBJ2-5; 11 positions agree with TRBD2. With 5 bases clipped from V and 5 bases from J, the junction kept 10 bases outside the gene matches. Germline V gives CDR1 MDHEN, CDR2 SYDVKM. This CDR3 has 16 amino acids. CDR3 protein: CASSVFSSGGKETQYF. The CDR3 coding sequence is TGTGCCAGCAGTGTATTCTCTAGCGGGGGGAAGGAGACCCAGTACTTC. Full variable domain (remainder filled in from reference TRBV28 and TRBJ2-5): DVKVTQSSRYLVKRTGEKVFLECVQDMDHENMFWYRQDPGLGLRLIYFSYDVKMKEKGDIPEGYSVSREKKERFSLILESASTNQTSMYLCASSVFSSGGKETQYFGPGTRLLVL.

The chain couples TRBV6-5 to TRBJ1-5, with D perhaps matching TRBD1 (6 bases). Per germline, CDR1 MNHEY and CDR2 SVGAGI. The CDR3 is 14 amino acids. The V end was cut by 6 bases, the J end by 4 bases, with 13 bases between. The CDR3 here is CASRTGPLNQPQHF. CDR3 in DNA: TGTGCCAGCAGGACAGGTCCACTGAATCAGCCCCAGCATTTT.